These 10 T cell receptor beta chains came from one sample sequenced in a study of beta chain features in type 1 diabetes. For these TCRs, the target antigens are not known. Study-level findings and limits: All four CD4+ subsets of Type 1 diabetes patients contained TCRB CDR3s that were moderately but significantly shorter.

Reverse transcription of all isolated RNA meant that expressed TCRB transcripts were sequenced. Sequenced by immunoSEQ multiplex PCR; TCRdb stores in-frame clones only, minus some. The table has around 150,000 clones, 10% seen once. Sequenced material: central memory CD4+ T cells from blood. The source of these receptors is a man in his thirties or forties with type 1 diabetes.

The V call is TRBV15, the J call TRBJ1-2, with D unclear. V lost 1 base, J lost 4 bases, and 10 bases lay in between. Germline V gives CDR1 LNHNV, CDR2 YYDKDF (reference sequence). The CDR3 is 14 amino acids. The CDR3 DNA reads as TGTGCCACCAGCAGAGGTGGTAGCGCCTATGGCTACACCTTC. Amino acid sequence: CATSRGGSAYGYTF. Drawing the rest from reference TRBV15 and TRBJ1-2, the complete variable domain is DAMVIQNPRYQVTQFGKPVTLSCSQTLNHNVMYWYQQKSSQAPKLLFHYYDKDFNNEADTPDNFQSRRPNTSFCFLDIRSPGLGDTAMYLCATSRGGSAYGYTFGSGTRLTVV.

The V call is TRBV6-1, the J call TRBJ2-2; D possibly corresponds to TRBD2 (5 bases). The CDR3 contains 16 residues. Germline loops: CDR1 MNHNS, CDR2 SASEGT. Trimming took 2 bases from V and 2 from J, leaving 12 bases between them. The DNA for the CDR3 is TGTGCCAGCAGTGAATATGTCACGGGAAACACCGGGGAGCTGTTTTTT. This translates into CASSEYVTGNTGELFF.

This clone has ten or more counts. V and J are TRBV14 and TRBJ2-5; D call uncertain. CDR3 length: 14 amino acids. Trimming took off 2 bases at V and 1 base at J, with 8 bases between the two ends. Germline CDR1 is SGHDN and CDR2 is FVKESK. This CDR3 reads CASSQNWFQETQYF. The CDR3 DNA reads as TGTGCCAGCAGCCAAAACTGGTTCCAAGAGACCCAGTACTTC. Full variable domain (outside the CDR3, taken from reference TRBV14 and TRBJ2-5): EAGVTQFPSHSVIEKGQTVTLRCDPISGHDNLYWYRRVMGKEIKFLLHFVKESKQDESGMPNNRFLAERTGGTYSTLKVQPAELEDSGVYFCASSQNWFQETQYFGPGTRLLVL.

V and J are TRBV5-1 and TRBJ2-1, with 10 positions matching TRBD1. This CDR3 is built from 15 residues. The junction had 9 bases not matched to a gene; V was cut back by 4 bases and J by 8 bases. Germline assignment: CDR1 SGHRS and CDR2 YFSETQ. The CDR3 region has the DNA TGCGCCAGCAGCCTACGGACAGGGGGAGGGCATGAGCAGTTCTTC. Its translation is CASSLRTGGGHEQFF.

This clone came up a few times. DNA of the CDR3: TGTGCCAGCAGCCCCCACAGGGGATTCTCCTACGAGCAGTACTTC. Translation: CASSPHRGFSYEQYF. The gene calls are TRBV9 and TRBJ2-7, with 7 bases matching TRBD1. The CDR3 length is 15 residues. V trimming: 4 bases; J trimming: 0 bases; junction bases outside the gene matches: 7. CDR1 and CDR2 (germline): SGDLS, YYNGEE.

This clone has only a few counts. The chain has TRBV4-3 and TRBJ2-7; the D is unclear. Between the trimmed V and J ends, which lost 1 base and 3 bases, there was a span of 7 bases. The germline CDR1 and CDR2 sequences are LGHNA and YSLEER. The CDR3 has 13 residues. The CDR3 sequence is CASSQARFYEQYF. CDR3 nucleotides: TGCGCCAGCAGCCAAGCGAGGTTCTACGAGCAGTACTTC.

This clone appeared a few times. The V and J genes are TRBV19 and TRBJ2-1; TRBD1 is a possible D gene (5 bases). This CDR3 has 14 amino acids. V lost 1 base and J 9 bases, leaving 13 bases between the germline ends. Germline lookup yields CDR1 LNHDA and CDR2 SQIVND (reference sequence). CDR3 loop: CASSIVPGQSEQFF. The DNA of the CDR3 is TGTGCCAGTAGTATAGTTCCAGGGCAGAGTGAGCAGTTCTTC.

This clone occurred many times. V is TRBV7-9 and J is TRBJ2-7; D unclear. Trimming stripped 6 bases from V and 3 bases from J, with 6 bases between. This CDR3 has 11 amino acids. The germline V gene encodes CDR1 SEHNR and CDR2 FQNEAQ (reference sequence). CDR3 coding DNA: TGTGCCAGCAGGTCCGGCTACGAGCAGTACTTC. Translated, it gives CASRSGYEQYF.

The gene calls are TRBV7-2 and TRBJ1-3; possibly TRBD1 for D (5 bases). Germline V gene lookup returns CDR1 SGHTA and CDR2 FQGNSA. The ends were cut back, 3 bases at V and 0 bases at J, with 12 bases in the middle. CDR3 size: 16 residues. The CDR3 sequence is CASSFRVGHSGNTIYF. DNA of the CDR3: TGTGCCAGCAGCTTCAGGGTAGGGCACTCTGGAAACACCATATATTTT.

The genes are TRBV28 and TRBJ2-7, with D perhaps matching TRBD1 (6 bases). Germline V gene data show CDR1 as MDHEN and CDR2 as SYDVKM. V lost 2 bases and J 3 bases, leaving 14 bases between the germline ends. The CDR3 is made up of 15 amino acids. The CDR3 here is CASSLPTGTLYEQYF. The CDR3 DNA reads as TGTGCCAGCAGTTTACCGACAGGAACCCTCTACGAGCAGTACTTC.